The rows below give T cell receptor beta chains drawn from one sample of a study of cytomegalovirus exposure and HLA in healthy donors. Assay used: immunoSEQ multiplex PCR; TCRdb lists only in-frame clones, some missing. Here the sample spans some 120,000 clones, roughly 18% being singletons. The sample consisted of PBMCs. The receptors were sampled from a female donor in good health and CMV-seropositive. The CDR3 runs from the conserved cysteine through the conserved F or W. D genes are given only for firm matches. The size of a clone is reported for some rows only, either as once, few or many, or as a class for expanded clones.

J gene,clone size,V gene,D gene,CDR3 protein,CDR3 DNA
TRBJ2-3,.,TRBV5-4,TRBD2,CASSRTSGGRTDTQYF,TGTGCCAGCAGCAGGACTAGCGGGGGCCGCACAGATACGCAGTATTTT
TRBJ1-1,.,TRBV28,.,CASSSAEITQGGTEAFF,TGTGCCAGCAGTTCCGCAGAAATTACGCAGGGAGGCACTGAAGCTTTCTTT
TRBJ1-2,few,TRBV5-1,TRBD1,CASSGDSYGYTF,TGCGCCAGCAGCGGGGACAGCTATGGCTACACCTTC
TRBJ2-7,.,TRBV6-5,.,CASSYSTSYEQYF,TGTGCCAGCAGTTACTCGACAAGTTACGAGCAGTACTTC
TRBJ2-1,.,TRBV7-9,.,CASTRDSSYNEQFF,TGTGCCAGCACCCGAGACAGCTCCTACAATGAGCAGTTCTTC
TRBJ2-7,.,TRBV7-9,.,CASTRGSYEQYF,TGTGCCAGCACCCGTGGCAGCTACGAGCAGTACTTC
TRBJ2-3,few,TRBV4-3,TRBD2,CASSQDPEGGLAGPSKQYF,TGCGCCAGCAGCCAGGATCCAGAAGGCGGGCTAGCGGGTCCCAGTAAGCAGTATTTT
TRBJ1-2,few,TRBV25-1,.,CASSDVLQGRNGYTF,TGTGCCAGCAGTGACGTCCTACAGGGACGGAATGGCTACACCTTC
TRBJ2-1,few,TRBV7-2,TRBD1,CASTKQGQGINEQFF,TGTGCCAGCACCAAACAGGGACAGGGTATCAATGAGCAGTTCTTC
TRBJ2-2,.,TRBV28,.,CASSPYTGELFF,TGTGCCAGCAGTCCTTACACCGGGGAGCTGTTTTTT
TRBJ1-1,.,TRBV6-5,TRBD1,CASSGAGGNTEAFF,TGTGCCAGCAGTGGTGCAGGGGGAAACACTGAAGCTTTCTTT
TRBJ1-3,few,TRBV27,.,CASSPRGAGNTIYF,TGTGCCAGCAGTCCCCGGGGTGCTGGAAACACCATATATTTT
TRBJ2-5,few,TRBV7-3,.,CASSRTHQETQYF,TGTGCCAGCAGCCGCACACATCAAGAGACCCAGTACTTC
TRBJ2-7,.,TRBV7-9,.,CASSSSGRVYEQYF,TGTGCCAGCAGCTCCTCAGGCAGGGTATACGAGCAGTACTTC
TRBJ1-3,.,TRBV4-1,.,CASSLRGSTSGNTIYF,TGCGCCAGCAGCCTCCGCGGTAGTACCTCTGGAAACACCATATATTTT
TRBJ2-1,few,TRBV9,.,CASSVDLSSYNEQFF,TGTGCCAGCAGCGTAGACCTGAGCTCCTACAATGAGCAGTTCTTC
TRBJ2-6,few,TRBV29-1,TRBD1,CAGTVSGANVLTF,TGCGCCGGGACAGTTTCTGGGGCCAACGTCCTGACTTTC
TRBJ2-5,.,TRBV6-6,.,CASSYSRPGSETQYF,TGTGCCAGCAGTTACTCGAGGCCAGGGTCCGAGACCCAGTACTTC
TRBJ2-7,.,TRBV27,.,CASSLKDSLSEQYF,TGTGCCAGCAGTTTAAAGGACAGTCTAAGCGAGCAGTACTTC
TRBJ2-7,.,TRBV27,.,CASSLSGHHSHEQYF,TGTGCCAGCAGTTTATCGGGACATCACTCCCACGAGCAGTACTTC
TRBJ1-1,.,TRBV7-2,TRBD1,CASSLAGTGGAGTEAFF,TGTGCCAGCAGCTTAGCGGGGACAGGGGGCGCGGGAACTGAAGCTTTCTTT